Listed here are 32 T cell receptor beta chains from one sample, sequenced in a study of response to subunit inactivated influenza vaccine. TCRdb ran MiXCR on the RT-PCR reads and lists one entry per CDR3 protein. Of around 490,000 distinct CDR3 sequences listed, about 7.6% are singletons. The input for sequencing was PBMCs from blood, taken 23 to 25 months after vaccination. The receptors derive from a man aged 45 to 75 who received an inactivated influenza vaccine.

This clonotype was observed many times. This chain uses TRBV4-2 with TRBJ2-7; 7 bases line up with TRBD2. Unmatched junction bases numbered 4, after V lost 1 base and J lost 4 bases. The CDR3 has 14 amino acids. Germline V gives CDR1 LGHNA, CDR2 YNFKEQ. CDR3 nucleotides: TGTGCCAGCAGCCAAGGAGCGGGGCCTTACGAGCAGTACTTC. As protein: CASSQGAGPYEQYF.

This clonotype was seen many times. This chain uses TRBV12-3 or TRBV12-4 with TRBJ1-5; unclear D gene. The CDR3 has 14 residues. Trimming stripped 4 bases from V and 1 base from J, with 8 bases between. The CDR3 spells CASSSPWSNQPQHF. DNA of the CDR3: TGTGCCAGCAGTTCCCCGTGGAGCAATCAGCCCCAGCATTTT.

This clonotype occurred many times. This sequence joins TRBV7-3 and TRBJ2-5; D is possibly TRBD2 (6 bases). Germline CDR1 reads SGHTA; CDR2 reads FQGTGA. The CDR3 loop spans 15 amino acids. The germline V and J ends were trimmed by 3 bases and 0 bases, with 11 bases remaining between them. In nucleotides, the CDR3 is TGTGCCAGCAGCTTGACCGGGACTTACCAAGAGACCCAGTACTTC. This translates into CASSLTGTYQETQYF.

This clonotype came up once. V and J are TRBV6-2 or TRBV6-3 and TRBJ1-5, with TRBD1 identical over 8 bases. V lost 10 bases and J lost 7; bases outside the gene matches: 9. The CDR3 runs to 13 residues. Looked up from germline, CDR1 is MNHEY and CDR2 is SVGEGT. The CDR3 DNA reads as TGTGCCACCAACGACAGGGGTGGCCAGCCCCAGCATTTT. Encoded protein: CATNDRGGQPQHF.

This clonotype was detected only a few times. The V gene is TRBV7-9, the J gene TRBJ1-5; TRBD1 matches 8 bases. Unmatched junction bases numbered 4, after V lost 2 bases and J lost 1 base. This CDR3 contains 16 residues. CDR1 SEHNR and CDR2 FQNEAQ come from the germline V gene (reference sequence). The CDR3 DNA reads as TGTGCCAGCAGCTTATCAGGGGGCGCGAGCAATCAGCCCCAGCATTTT. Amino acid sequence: CASSLSGGASNQPQHF. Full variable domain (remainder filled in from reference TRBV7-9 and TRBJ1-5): DTGVSQNPRHKITKRGQNVTFRCDPISEHNRLYWYRQTLGQGPEFLTYFQNEAQLEKSRLLSDRFSAERPKGSFSTLEIQRTEQGDSAMYLCASSLSGGASNQPQHFGDGTRLSIL.

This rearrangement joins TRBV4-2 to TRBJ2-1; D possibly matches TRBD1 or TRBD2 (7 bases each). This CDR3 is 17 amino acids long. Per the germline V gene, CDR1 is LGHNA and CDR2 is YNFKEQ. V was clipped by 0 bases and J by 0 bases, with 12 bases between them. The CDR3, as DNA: TGTGCCAGCAGCCAAGATCAGGGGGGGCACTCCTACAATGAGCAGTTCTTC. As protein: CASSQDQGGHSYNEQFF.

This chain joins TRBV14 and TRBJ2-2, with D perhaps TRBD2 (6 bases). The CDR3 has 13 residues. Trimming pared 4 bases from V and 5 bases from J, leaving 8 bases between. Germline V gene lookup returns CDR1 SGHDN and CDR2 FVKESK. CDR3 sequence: CASSRGMTGELFF. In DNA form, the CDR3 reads TGTGCCAGCAGCCGCGGGATGACCGGGGAGCTGTTTTTT. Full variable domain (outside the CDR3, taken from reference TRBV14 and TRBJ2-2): EAGVTQFPSHSVIEKGQTVTLRCDPISGHDNLYWYRRVMGKEIKFLLHFVKESKQDESGMPNNRFLAERTGGTYSTLKVQPAELEDSGVYFCASSRGMTGELFFGEGSRLTVL.

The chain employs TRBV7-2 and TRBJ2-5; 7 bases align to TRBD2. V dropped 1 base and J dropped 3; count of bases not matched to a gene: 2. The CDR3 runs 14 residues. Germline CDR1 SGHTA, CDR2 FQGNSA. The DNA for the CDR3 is TGTGCCAGCAGCTTAGGGGGACTAAAAGAGACCCAGTACTTC. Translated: CASSLGGLKETQYF.

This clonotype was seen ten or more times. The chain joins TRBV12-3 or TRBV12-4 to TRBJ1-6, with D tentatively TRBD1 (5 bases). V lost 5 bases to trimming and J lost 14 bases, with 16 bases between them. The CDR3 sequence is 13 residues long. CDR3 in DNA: TGTGCCAGCAGTCAAGGGACGGGTCAAACCCTCCACTTT. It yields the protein CASSQGTGQTLHF.

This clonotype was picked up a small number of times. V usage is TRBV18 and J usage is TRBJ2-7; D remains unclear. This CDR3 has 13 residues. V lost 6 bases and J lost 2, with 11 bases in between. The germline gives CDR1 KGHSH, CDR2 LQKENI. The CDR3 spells CASSRQRTYEQYF. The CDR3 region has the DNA TGTGCCAGCTCCCGACAACGTACCTACGAGCAGTACTTC.

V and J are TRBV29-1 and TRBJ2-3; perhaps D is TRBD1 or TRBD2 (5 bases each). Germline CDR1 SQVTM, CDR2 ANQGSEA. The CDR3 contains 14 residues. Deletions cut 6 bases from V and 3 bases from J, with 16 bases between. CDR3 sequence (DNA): TGCAGCGTCTCTGAGGGGAGCCGTACAGATACGCAGTATTTT. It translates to CSVSEGSRTDTQYF.

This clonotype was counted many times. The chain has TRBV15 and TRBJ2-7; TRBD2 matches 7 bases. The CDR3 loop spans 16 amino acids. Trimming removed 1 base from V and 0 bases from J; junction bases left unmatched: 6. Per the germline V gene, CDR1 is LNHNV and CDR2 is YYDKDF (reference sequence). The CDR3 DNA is TGTGCCACCAGCAGAGGTGGGGAGGGTCTCTCCTACGAGCAGTACTTC. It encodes CATSRGGEGLSYEQYF.

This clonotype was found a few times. The CDR3 DNA reads TGTGCCAGCAGCCCCCCAGGGACGTACATCTTAGGGCAGTACTTC. This encodes CASSPPGTYILGQYF. The chain is built from TRBV7-2 and TRBJ2-7; D could derive from TRBD1 or TRBD2 (5 bases each). Germline lookup yields CDR1 SGHTA and CDR2 FQGNSA. Trimming left V 5 bases short and J 9 bases short, with 23 bases between. The CDR3 sequence is 15 residues long.

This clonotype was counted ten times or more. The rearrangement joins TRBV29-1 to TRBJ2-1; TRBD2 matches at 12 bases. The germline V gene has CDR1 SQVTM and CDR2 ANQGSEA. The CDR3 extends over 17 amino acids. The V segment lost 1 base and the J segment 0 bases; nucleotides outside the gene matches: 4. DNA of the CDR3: TGCAGCGTTGAAGCTAGCGGGAGGGTGAGCTCCTACAATGAGCAGTTCTTC. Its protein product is CSVEASGRVSSYNEQFF.

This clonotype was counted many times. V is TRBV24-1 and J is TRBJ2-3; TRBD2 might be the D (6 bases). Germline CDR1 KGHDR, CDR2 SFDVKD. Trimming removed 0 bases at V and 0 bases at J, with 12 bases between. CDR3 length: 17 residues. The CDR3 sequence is CATSDLLGGTSTDTQYF. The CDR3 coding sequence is TGTGCCACCAGTGATTTGCTCGGCGGGACTAGCACAGATACGCAGTATTTT.

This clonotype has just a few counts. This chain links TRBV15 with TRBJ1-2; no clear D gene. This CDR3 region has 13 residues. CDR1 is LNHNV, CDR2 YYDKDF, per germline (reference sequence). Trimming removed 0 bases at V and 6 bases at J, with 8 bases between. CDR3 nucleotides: TGTGCCACCAGCAGAGATCGTATTGATGGCTACACCTTC. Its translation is CATSRDRIDGYTF.

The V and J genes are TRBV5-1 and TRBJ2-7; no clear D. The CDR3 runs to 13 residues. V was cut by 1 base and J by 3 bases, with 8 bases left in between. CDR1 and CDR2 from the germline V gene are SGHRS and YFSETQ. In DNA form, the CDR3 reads TGCGCCAGCAGCTTGACCAGGAACTACGAGCAGTACTTC. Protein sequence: CASSLTRNYEQYF.

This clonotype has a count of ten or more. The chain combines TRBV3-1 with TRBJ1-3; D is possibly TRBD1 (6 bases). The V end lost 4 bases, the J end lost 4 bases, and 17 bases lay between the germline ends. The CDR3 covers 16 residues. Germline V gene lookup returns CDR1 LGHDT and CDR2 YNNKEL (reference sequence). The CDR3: CASSRGQFHSGNTIYF. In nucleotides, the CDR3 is TGTGCCAGCAGCCGCGGACAGTTCCACTCAGGAAACACCATATATTTT.

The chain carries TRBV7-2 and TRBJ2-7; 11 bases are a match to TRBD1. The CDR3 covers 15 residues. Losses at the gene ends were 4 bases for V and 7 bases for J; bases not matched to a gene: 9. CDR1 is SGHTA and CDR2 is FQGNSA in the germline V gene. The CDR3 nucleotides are TGTGCCAGCAGCTCCCGGACAGGGGGCGTGGGGGAGCAGTACTTC. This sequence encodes CASSSRTGGVGEQYF.

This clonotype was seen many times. The DNA of the CDR3 is TGCGCCAGCAGCTTCCTGACAGGGGACACCTACGAGCAGTACTTC. It yields the protein CASSFLTGDTYEQYF. V and J are TRBV5-1 and TRBJ2-7, with 8 nucleotides matching TRBD1. The CDR3 covers 15 residues. Germline V gene sequence: CDR1 SGHRS, CDR2 YFSETQ. With V trimmed by 2 bases and J by 2 bases, 6 bases remained unmatched.

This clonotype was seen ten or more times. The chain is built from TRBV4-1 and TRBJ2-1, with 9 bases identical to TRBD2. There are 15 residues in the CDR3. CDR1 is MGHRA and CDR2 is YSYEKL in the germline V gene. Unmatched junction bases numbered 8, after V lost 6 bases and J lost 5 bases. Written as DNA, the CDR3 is TGCGCCAGCAGTCTTATAGCGGGGGTGGACAATGAGCAGTTCTTC. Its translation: CASSLIAGVDNEQFF.

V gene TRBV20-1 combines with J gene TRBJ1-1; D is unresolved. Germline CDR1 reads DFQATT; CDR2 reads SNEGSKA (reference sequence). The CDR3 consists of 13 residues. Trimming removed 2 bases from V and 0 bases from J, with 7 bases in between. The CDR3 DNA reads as TGCAGTGCTAGAAAGGGCTTGAACACTGAAGCTTTCTTT. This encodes CSARKGLNTEAFF.

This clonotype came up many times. The CDR3 is CASSFSGESNTGELFF. The DNA for the CDR3 is TGCGCCAGCAGCTTTAGCGGGGAGTCGAACACCGGGGAGCTGTTTTTT. The rearrangement links TRBV5-1 to TRBJ2-2, with TRBD2 matching over 8 bases. CDR1 is SGHRS and CDR2 is YFSETQ in the germline V gene. The CDR3 covers 16 residues. J gave up 0 bases and V 2 bases, and 3 bases lay outside the gene matches.

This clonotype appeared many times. In DNA form, the CDR3 reads TGTGCCAGCAGCAGGGGACCAAGCTCCTACAATGAGCAGTTCTTC. Translating gives CASSRGPSSYNEQFF. The rearrangement links TRBV3-1 to TRBJ2-1; either TRBD1 or TRBD2 may supply D (5 bases each). This CDR3 spans 15 amino acids. Germline V gene sequence: CDR1 LGHDT, CDR2 YNNKEL (reference sequence). The V and J ends lost 5 bases and 0 bases respectively, with 11 bases between them.

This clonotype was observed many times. The CDR3 bases are TGTGCCAGCAGCCAAGGGTGGCAGACCACCCCCCTCTACAATGAGCAGTTCTTC. This gives the protein CASSQGWQTTPLYNEQFF. The genes are TRBV14 and TRBJ2-1; D gene ambiguous. Germline CDR1 reads SGHDN; CDR2 reads FVKESK. CDR3 length: 18 residues. The V end was cut by 1 base, the J end by 3 bases, with 19 bases between.

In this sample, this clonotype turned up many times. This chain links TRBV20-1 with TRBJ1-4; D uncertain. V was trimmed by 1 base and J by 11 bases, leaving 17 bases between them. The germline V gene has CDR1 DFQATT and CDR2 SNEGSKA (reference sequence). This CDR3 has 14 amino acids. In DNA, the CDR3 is TGCAGTGCTAGAGTAGAGAGGTTTAGTGGGAAACTGTTTTTT. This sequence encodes CSARVERFSGKLFF.

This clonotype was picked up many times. CDR3 in DNA: TGTGCCAGCAGTTTAAGACAGGGGAATCGAAGGACTGAAGCTTTCTTT. Amino acid sequence: CASSLRQGNRRTEAFF. The chain has TRBV12-3 or TRBV12-4 and TRBJ1-1, with TRBD1 matching over 8 bases. The ends lost 2 bases at V and 5 bases at J; junction bases unmatched: 10. The CDR3 sequence is 16 residues long.

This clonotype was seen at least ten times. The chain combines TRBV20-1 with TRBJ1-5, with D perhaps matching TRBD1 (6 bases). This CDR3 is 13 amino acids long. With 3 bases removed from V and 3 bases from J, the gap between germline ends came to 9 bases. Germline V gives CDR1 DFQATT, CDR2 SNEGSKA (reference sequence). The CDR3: CSARTGLNQPQHF. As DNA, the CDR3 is TGCAGTGCTAGGACAGGACTCAATCAGCCCCAGCATTTT.

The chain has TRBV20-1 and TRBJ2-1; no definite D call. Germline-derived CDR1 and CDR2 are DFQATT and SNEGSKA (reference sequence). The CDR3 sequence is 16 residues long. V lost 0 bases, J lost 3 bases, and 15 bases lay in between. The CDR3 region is CSARDSLFIRYNEQFF. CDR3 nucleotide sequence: TGCAGTGCTAGAGATTCGCTCTTCATACGCTACAATGAGCAGTTCTTC.

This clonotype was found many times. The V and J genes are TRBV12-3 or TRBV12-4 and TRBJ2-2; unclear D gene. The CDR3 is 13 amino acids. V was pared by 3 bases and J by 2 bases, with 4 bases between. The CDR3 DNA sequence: TGTGCCAGCAGTTTCCCCAACACCGGGGAGCTGTTTTTT. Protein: CASSFPNTGELFF.

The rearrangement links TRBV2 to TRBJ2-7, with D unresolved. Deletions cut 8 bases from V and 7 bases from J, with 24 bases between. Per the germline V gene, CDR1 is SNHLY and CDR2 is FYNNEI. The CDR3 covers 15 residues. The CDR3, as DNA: TGTGCCAGCGACGAAGGTATAGGTTTGAATGGGGAGCAGTACTTC. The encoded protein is CASDEGIGLNGEQYF.

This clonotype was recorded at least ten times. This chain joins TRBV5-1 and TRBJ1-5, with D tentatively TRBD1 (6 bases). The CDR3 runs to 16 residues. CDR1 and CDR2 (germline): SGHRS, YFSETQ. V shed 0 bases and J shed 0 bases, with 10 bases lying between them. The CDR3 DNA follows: TGCGCCAGCAGCTTGGATGGCAGGGGTAGCAATCAGCCCCAGCATTTT. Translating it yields CASSLDGRGSNQPQHF. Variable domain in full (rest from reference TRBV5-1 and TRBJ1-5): KAGVTQTPRYLIKTRGQQVTLSCSPISGHRSVSWYQQTPGQGLQFLFEYFSETQRNKGNFPGRFSGRQFSNSRSEMNVSTLELGDSALYLCASSLDGRGSNQPQHFGDGTRLSIL.